This TCR beta chain is from a study of cytomegalovirus exposure and HLA in healthy donors. Researchers ran the PCR with 60 Vbeta and 13 Jbeta primers. Generated by immunoSEQ multiplex PCR, the TCRdb table keeps only in-frame clones and is missing some. The repertoire consists of around 230,000 clones, with roughly 73% occurring once and the leading ten covering approximately 0.47%. As regards this clone: Its antigen is not known.

Germline V lookup: CDR1 SNHLY, CDR2 FYNNEI. The CDR3 consists of 14 residues. With 6 bases clipped from V and 4 bases from J, the junction kept 3 bases outside the gene matches. Study-level findings and limits: Later analysis associated a missense DCLRE1C variant with TCR beta V- and J-gene trimming. It was reported that the classifier diagnosed cytomegalovirus status with high specificity and sensitivity in both the original and validation cohorts. CMV serostatus was the only recorded immune exposure for donors.

As for the donors, each was a healthy bone marrow donor. The rearrangement uses TRBV2 and TRBJ2-1; TRBD2 matches 10 bases. This clonotype was obtained from a boy younger than 18 in good health and CMV-seronegative. Material: PBMCs. The CDR3, as DNA: TGTGCCAGCAGCCCTAGCGGGAGTTACAATGAGCAGTTCTTC. Translating it yields CASSPSGSYNEQFF.